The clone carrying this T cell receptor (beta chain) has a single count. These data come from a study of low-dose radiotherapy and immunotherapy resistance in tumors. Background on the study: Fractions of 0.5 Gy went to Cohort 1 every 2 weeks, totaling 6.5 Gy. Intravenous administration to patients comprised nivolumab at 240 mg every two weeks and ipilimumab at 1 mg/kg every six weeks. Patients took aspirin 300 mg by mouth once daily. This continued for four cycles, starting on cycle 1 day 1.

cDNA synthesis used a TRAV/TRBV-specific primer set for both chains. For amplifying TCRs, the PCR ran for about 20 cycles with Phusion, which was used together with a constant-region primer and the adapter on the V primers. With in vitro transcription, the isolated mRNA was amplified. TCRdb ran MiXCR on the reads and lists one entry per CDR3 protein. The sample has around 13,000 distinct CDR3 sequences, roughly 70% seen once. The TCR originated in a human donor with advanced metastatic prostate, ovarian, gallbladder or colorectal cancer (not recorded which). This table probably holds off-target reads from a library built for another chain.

CDR3 sequence reads: CASSLTGRRQETQYF. CDR3 sequence (DNA): TGTGCCAGCAGCTTGACAGGGAGACGCCAAGAGACCCAGTACTTC. V gene TRBV11-2 combines with J gene TRBJ2-5, with TRBD1 matching over 7 bases. Germline CDR1 and CDR2: SGHAT and FQNNGV. The CDR3 runs 15 residues. The V segment lost 3 bases and the J segment 1 base; nucleotides outside the gene matches: 5.